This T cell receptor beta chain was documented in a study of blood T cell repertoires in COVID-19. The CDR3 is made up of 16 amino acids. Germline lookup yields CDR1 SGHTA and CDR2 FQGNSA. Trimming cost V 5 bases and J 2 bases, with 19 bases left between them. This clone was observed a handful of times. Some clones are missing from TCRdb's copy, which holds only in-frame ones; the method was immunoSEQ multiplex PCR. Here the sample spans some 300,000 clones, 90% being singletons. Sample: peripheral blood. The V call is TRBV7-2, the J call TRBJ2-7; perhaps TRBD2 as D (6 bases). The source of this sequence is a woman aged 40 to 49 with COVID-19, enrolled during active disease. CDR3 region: CASSLTEEASAYEQYF. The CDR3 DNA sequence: TGTGCCAGCAGCCTCACAGAGGAGGCTAGCGCCTACGAGCAGTACTTC.